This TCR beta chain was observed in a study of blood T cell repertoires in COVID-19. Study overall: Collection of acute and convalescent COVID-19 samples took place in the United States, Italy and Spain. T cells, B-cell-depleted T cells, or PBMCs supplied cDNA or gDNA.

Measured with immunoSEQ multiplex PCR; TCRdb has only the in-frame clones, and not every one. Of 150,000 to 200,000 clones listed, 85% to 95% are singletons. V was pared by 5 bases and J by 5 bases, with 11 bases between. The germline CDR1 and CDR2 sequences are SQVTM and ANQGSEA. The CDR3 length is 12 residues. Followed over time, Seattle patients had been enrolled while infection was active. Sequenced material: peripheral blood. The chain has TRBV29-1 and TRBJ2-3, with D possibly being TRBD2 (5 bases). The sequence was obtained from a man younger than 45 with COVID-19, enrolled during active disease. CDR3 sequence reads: CSVLLEIDTQYF. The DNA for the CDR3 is TGCAGCGTTCTACTAGAAATAGATACGCAGTATTTT.